This T cell receptor beta chain emerged from a study of STAT3 mutations in large granular lymphocyte leukemia. Study overall: More than half of T-LGLL patients received immunosuppressive therapy.

General study results and limits: Differing intervals and regimens complicate linking therapy response to clone burden. Samples missed the first appearance of the clone. Every T-LGLL patient had at least one immunodominant TCRbeta clonotype. All newly emerging clones after therapy were STAT3 wild type.

The germline V gene has CDR1 GTSNPN and CDR2 SVGIG (reference sequence). Trimming pared 0 bases from V and 6 bases from J, leaving 12 bases between. The CDR3 has 14 residues. The table came from immunoSEQ multiplex PCR; TCRdb's copy has only in-frame clones and leaves some out. This table has around 4,600 clones, about half appearing once. Concerning this clone: The antigen is not known.

The sequenced sample was peripheral blood mononuclear cells. This sequence joins TRBV30 and TRBJ1-5, with D hard to call. The sequence was collected from a man aged 60 to 69 with T-cell large granular lymphocyte leukemia. Some clones in this sample may be carry-over from other donors' samples. The CDR3 nucleotides are TGTGCCTGGAGTGTGGCCCTCGGTTTTCAGCCCCAGCATTTT. Its protein product is CAWSVALGFQPQHF.